This T cell receptor (beta chain) originates from a study of T cells in tuberculosis. Study overall: This South African cohort compared adolescents with or without latent tuberculosis against adults with active tuberculosis. Study results and caveats: Cases with active tuberculosis were adults, while controls were adolescents. Smaller alpha distances in active tuberculosis partly reflected shorter CDR3-alpha lengths.

Sequencing was performed with immunoSEQ multiplex PCR; in TCRdb, only in-frame clones are kept and a portion is missing. The sample contains fewer than 40,000 clones, 94% of which appear only once. The CDR3 runs to 16 residues. This clone has only one observation. Its target is not known. This TCR was sampled from a donor aged 10 to 29 with latent tuberculosis or without tuberculosis infection. Sample: PBMCs. This rearrangement joins TRBV12-2 to TRBJ2-1; the DNA was not compared with TRBD2, the D call given in the table. TRBV12-2 corresponds to a pseudogene. The CDR3 nucleotides read TGTGCAAGTCGCTTAGTACTAGCCCATGCCTTCCATGAGCAGTTCTTC. It specifies CASRLVLAHAFHEQFF.